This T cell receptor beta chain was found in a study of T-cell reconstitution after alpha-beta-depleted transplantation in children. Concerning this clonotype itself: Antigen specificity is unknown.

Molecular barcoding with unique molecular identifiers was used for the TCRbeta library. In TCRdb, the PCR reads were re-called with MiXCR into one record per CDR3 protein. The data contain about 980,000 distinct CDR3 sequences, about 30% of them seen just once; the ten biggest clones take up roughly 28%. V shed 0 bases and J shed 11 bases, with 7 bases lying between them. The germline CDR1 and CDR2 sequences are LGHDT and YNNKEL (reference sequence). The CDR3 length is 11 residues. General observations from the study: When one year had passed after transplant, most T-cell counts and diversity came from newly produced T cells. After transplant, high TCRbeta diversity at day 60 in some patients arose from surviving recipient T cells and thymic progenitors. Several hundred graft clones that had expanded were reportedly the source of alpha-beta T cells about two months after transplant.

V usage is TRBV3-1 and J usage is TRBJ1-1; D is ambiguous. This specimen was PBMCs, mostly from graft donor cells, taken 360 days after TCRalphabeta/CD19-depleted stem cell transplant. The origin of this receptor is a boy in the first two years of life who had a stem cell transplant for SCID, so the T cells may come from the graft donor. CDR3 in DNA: TGTGCCAGCAGCCAAGAAGCAAAGGCTTTCTTT. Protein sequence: CASSQEAKAFF.